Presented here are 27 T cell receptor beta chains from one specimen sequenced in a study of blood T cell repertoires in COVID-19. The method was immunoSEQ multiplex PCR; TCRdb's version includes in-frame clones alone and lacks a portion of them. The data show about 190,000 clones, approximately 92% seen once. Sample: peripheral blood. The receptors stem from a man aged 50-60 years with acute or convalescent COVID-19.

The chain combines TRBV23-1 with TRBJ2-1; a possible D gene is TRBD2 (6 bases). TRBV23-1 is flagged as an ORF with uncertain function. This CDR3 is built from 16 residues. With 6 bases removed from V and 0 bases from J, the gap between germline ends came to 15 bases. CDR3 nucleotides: TGCGCCAGCAGCCAAGGGGCGGGGCCCTCCTACAATGAGCAGTTCTTC. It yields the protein CASSQGAGPSYNEQFF.

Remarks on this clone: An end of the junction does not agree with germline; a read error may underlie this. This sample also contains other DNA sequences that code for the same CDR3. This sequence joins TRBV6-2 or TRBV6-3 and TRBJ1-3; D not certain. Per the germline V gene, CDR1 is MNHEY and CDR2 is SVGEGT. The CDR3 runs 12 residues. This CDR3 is CASSYAGNTIYF. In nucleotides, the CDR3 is TGTGCCAGCAGTTACGCGGGAAACACTATATATTTT.

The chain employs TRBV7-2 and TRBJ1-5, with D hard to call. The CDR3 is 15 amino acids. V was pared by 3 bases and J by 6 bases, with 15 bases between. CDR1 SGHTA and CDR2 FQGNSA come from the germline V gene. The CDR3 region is CASSFSFGERQPQHF. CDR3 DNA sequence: TGTGCCAGCAGCTTCAGCTTTGGGGAGCGTCAGCCCCAGCATTTT.

CDR3 amino acids: CASSYAIGGEKLFF. The CDR3 region has the DNA TGTGCCAGCAGTTACGCCATAGGCGGTGAAAAACTGTTTTTT. The chain carries TRBV6-5 and TRBJ1-4; the D is unclear. This CDR3 contains 14 residues. Germline assignment: CDR1 MNHEY and CDR2 SVGAGI. V lost 2 bases and J lost 7, with 11 bases in between.

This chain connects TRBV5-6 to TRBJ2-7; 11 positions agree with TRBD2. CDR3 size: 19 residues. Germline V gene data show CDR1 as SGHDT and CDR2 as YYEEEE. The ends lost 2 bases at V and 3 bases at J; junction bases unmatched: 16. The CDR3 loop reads CASSFLGSGRAYTNYEQYF. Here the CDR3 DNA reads TGTGCCAGCAGCTTTTTGGGTAGCGGGAGGGCCTATACCAACTACGAGCAGTACTTC. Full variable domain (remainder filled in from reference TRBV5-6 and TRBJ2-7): DAGVTQSPTHLIKTRGQQVTLRCSPKSGHDTVSWYQQALGQGPQFIFQYYEEEERQRGNFPDRFSGHQFPNYSSELNVNALLLGDSALYLCASSFLGSGRAYTNYEQYFGPGTRLTVT.

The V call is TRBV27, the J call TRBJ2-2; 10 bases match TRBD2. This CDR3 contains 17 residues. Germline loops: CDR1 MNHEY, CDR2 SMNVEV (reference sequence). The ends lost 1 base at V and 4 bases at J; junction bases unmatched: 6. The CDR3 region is CASSLFGAGGSTGELFF. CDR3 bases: TGTGCCAGCAGTTTATTTGGAGCGGGAGGGAGCACCGGGGAGCTGTTTTTT.

Here the CDR3 reads CAVRDRRNTEAFF. The DNA of the CDR3 is TGTGCCGTCCGGGACAGGAGGAACACTGAAGCTTTCTTT. The genes are TRBV10-3 and TRBJ1-1; 8 nucleotides match TRBD1. The CDR3 is 13 amino acids. V gave up 11 bases and J gave up 1 base; unmatched junction bases: 6. CDR1 and CDR2 (germline): ENHRY, SYGVKD.

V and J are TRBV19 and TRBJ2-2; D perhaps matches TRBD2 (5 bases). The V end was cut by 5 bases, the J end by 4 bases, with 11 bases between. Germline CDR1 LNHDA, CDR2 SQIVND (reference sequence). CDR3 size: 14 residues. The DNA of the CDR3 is TGTGCCAGTAGTCCTAGCACCTTCACCGGGGAGCTGTTTTTT. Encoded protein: CASSPSTFTGELFF.

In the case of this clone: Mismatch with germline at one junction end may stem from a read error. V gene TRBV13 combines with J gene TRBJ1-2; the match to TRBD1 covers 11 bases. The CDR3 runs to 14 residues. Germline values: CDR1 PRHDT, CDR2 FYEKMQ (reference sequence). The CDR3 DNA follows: TGTGCCAGCAGCGTAGGGACAGGGGGCTATGGCTACACCTTC. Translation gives CASSVGTGGYGYTF.

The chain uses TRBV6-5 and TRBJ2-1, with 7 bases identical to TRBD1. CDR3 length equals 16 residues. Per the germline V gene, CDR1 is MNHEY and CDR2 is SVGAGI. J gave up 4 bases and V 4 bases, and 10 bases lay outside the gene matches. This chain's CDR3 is CASSSSGTDFYNEQFF. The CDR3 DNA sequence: TGTGCCAGCAGTTCCTCCGGGACAGACTTTTACAATGAGCAGTTCTTC.

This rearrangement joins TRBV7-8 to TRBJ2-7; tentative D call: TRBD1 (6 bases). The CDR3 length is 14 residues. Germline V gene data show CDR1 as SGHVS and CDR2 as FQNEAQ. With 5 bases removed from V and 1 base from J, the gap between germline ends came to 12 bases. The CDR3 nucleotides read TGTGCCAGCAGCCCCTACAGGGAGTCCTACGAGCAGTACGTC. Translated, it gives CASSPYRESYEQYV.

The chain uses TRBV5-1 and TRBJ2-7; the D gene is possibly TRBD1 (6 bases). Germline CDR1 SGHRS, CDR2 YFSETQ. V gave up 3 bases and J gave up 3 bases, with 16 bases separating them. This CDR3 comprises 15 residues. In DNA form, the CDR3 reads TGCGCCAGCAGCTCCAGACTAACAGGGATCTACGAGCAGTACTTC. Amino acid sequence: CASSSRLTGIYEQYF. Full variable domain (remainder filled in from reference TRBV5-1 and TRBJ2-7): KAGVTQTPRYLIKTRGQQVTLSCSPISGHRSVSWYQQTPGQGLQFLFEYFSETQRNKGNFPGRFSGRQFSNSRSEMNVSTLELGDSALYLCASSSRLTGIYEQYFGPGTRLTVT.

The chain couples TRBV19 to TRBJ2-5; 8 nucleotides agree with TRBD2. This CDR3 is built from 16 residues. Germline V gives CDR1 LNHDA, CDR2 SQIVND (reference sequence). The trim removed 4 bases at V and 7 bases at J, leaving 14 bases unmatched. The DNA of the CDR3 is TGTGCCAGTAGTACCCGACTGTCGGGGGGGACTGGGACCCAGTACTTC. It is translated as CASSTRLSGGTGTQYF. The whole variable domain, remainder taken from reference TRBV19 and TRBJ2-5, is DGGITQSPKYLFRKEGQNVTLSCEQNLNHDAMYWYRQDPGQGLRLIYYSQIVNDFQKGDIAEGYSVSREKKESFPLTVTSAQKNPTAFYLCASSTRLSGGTGTQYFGPGTRLLVL.

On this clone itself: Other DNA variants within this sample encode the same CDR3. The CDR3: CASSFEGRGTEAFF. CDR3 in DNA: TGCGCCAGCAGCTTTGAAGGGAGGGGGACTGAAGCTTTCTTT. This chain links TRBV5-1 with TRBJ1-1; the D gene is possibly TRBD1 (6 bases). The germline gives CDR1 SGHRS, CDR2 YFSETQ. CDR3 length: 14 residues. V lost 2 bases and J lost 5, with 13 bases in between. Variable domain in full (rest from reference TRBV5-1 and TRBJ1-1): KAGVTQTPRYLIKTRGQQVTLSCSPISGHRSVSWYQQTPGQGLQFLFEYFSETQRNKGNFPGRFSGRQFSNSRSEMNVSTLELGDSALYLCASSFEGRGTEAFFGQGTRLTVV.

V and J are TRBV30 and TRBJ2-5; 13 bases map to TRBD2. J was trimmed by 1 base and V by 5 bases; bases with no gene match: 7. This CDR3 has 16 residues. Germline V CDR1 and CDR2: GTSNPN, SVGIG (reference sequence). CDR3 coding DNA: TGTGCCTGGGGACTAGCGGGAGCCCCCTTCCAAGAGACCCAGTACTTC. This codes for CAWGLAGAPFQETQYF.

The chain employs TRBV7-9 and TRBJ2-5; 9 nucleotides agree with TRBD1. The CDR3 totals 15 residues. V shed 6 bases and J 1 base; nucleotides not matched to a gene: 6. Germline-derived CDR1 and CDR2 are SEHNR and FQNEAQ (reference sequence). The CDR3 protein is CASSRDRAFQETQYF. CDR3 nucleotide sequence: TGTGCCAGCAGTAGGGACAGGGCCTTCCAAGAGACCCAGTACTTC.

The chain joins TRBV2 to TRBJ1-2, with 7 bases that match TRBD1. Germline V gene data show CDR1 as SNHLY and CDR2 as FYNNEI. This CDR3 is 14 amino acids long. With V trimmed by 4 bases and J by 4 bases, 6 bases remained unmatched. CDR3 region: CASSVDRSIYGYTF. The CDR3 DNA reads TGTGCCAGCAGTGTGGACAGGTCTATCTATGGCTACACCTTC.

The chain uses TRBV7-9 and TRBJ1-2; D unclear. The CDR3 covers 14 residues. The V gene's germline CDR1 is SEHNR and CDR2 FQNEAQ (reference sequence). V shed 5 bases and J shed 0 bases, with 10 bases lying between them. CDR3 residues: CASSPSSTNYGYTF. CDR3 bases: TGTGCCAGCAGCCCAAGCTCTACTAACTATGGCTACACCTTC.

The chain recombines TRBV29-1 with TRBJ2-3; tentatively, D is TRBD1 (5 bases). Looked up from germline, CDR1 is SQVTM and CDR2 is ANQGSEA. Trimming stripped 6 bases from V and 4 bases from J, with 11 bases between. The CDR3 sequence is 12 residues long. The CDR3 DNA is TGCAGCGTCCTCCAGGGCCCAGATACGCAGTATTTT. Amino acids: CSVLQGPDTQYF.

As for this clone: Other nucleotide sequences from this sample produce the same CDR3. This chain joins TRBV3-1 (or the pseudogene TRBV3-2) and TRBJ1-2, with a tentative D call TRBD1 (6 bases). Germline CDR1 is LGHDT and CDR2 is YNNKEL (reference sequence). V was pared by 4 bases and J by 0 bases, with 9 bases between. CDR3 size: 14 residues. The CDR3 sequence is CASSPRTANYGYTF. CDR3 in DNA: TGTGCCAGCAGCCCAAGGACAGCTAACTATGGCTACACCTTC.

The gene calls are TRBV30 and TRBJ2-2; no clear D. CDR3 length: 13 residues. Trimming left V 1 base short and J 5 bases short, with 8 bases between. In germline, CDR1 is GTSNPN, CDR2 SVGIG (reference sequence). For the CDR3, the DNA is TGTGCCTGGAGTGCTTCTCAGACCGGGGAGCTGTTTTTT. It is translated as CAWSASQTGELFF.

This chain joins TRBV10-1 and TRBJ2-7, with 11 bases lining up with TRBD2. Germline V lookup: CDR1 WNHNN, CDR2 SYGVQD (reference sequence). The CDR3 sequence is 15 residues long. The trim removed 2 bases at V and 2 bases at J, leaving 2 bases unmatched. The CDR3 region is CASSEGLAGPYEQYF. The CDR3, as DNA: TGCGCCAGCAGTGAGGGACTAGCGGGTCCCTACGAGCAGTACTTC.

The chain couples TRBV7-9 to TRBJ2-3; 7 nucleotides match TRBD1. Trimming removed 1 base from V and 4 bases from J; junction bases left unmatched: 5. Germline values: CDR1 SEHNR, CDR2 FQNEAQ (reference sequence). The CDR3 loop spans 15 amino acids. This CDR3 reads CASSLGRTGPDTQYF. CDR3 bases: TGTGCCAGCAGCTTAGGCAGGACAGGACCAGATACGCAGTATTTT. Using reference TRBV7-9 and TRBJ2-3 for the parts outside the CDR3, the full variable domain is DTGVSQNPRHKITKRGQNVTFRCDPISEHNRLYWYRQTLGQGPEFLTYFQNEAQLEKSRLLSDRFSAERPKGSFSTLEIQRTEQGDSAMYLCASSLGRTGPDTQYFGPGTRLTVL.

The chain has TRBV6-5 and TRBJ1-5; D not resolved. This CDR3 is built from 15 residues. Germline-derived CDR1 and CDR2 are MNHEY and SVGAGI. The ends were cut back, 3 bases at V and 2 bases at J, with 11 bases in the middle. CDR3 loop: CASSYWGSGNQPQHF. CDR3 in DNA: TGTGCCAGCAGTTATTGGGGTAGCGGCAATCAGCCCCAGCATTTT.

DNA for the CDR3: TGCGCCAGCAGCCACGGGACAGAGAGCACAGATACGCAGTATTTT. As protein: CASSHGTESTDTQYF. The V call is TRBV5-1, the J call TRBJ2-3; 7 nucleotides agree with TRBD1. The CDR3 runs to 15 residues. The germline CDR1 and CDR2 sequences are SGHRS and YFSETQ. After removal of 4 bases from V and 0 bases from J, the junction contained 5 bases not matched to a gene.

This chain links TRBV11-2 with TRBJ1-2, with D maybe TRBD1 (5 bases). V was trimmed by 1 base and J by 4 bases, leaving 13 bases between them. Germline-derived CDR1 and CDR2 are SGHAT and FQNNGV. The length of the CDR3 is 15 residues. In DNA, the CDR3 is TGTGCCAGCAGCTTAGGACACACAGGAGCCTATGGCTACACCTTC. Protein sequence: CASSLGHTGAYGYTF.

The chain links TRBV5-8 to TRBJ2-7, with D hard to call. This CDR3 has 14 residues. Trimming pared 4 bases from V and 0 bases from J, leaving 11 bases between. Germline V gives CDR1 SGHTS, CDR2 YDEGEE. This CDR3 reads CASSARLDSYEQYV. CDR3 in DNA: TGTGCCAGCAGCGCCCGACTGGACTCCTACGAGCAGTACGTC.